This T cell receptor (beta chain) stems from a study of T cells after yellow fever vaccination. TCRdb itself ran the 5' RACE reads through MiXCR, one entry per CDR3 protein. The sample carries under 350,000 distinct CDR3 sequences, 4.1% recorded once. Only a few counts were recorded for this clonotype. The material was PBMCs, obtained 5 days after the yellow fever booster vaccination. This receptor was taken from a man aged 18 to 35 who received the YFV17D yellow fever vaccine.

CDR3 residues: CAWSRGGTDTQYF. The CDR3, as DNA: TGTGCCTGGAGTAGAGGCGGGACAGATACGCAGTATTTT. The chain uses TRBV30 and TRBJ2-3; a possible D gene is TRBD2 (5 bases). Germline lookup yields CDR1 GTSNPN and CDR2 SVGIG (reference sequence). V was shortened by 2 bases and J by 3 bases, with 9 bases between the two germline ends. The CDR3 extends over 13 amino acids.